This entry lists 23 T cell receptor beta chains sequenced from one sample in a study of shared clonotypes between healthy human individuals. Generated by immunoSEQ multiplex PCR, the TCRdb table keeps only in-frame clones and is missing some. The sample lists around 2.5 million clones, over 85% occurring once. Sequenced material: naive CD4+ T cells from PBMCs. Subset reported: CD45RA+ positively selected. These receptor sequences come from a man between 18 and 35 years old in good health. Some clones in this sample may be carry-over from other donors' samples.

This chain connects TRBV7-2 to TRBJ2-6; D remains ambiguous. CDR3 length: 15 amino acids. Germline CDR1 is SGHTA and CDR2 is FQGNSA. V was pared by 3 bases and J by 0 bases, with 6 bases between. CDR3 nucleotides: TGTGCCAGCAGCTTGTTTAGCTCTGGGGCCAACGTCCTGACTTTC. It encodes CASSLFSSGANVLTF.

This clone was counted once. This chain links TRBV7-6 with TRBJ2-5, with D perhaps matching TRBD1 (5 bases). The CDR3 sequence is 15 residues long. From germline, CDR1 is SGHVS and CDR2 FNYEAQ. Between the trimmed V and J ends, which lost 3 bases and 2 bases, there was a span of 13 bases. DNA of the CDR3: TGTGCCAGCAGCTTGATAGACAGAATACAAGAGACCCAGTACTTC. Amino acid sequence: CASSLIDRIQETQYF.

For this clone: The same CDR3 can be traced to other DNA sequences in this sample. This chain joins TRBV20-1 and TRBJ2-1; TRBD2 matches at 7 bases. This CDR3 contains 10 residues. CDR1 is DFQATT, CDR2 SNEGSKA, per germline (reference sequence). The V gene end was trimmed by 5 bases and the J gene end by 8 bases; junction bases not matched to a gene: 0. This CDR3 reads CSAGRDEQFF. CDR3 DNA: TGCAGTGCTGGGAGGGATGAGCAGTTCTTC.

The chain joins TRBV28 to TRBJ1-4, with unresolved D. The CDR3 is made up of 13 amino acids. The V and J ends lost 7 bases and 6 bases respectively, with 12 bases between them. Germline CDR1 and CDR2: MDHEN and SYDVKM. The CDR3 nucleotides are TGTGCCAGCACGGAGCGGATCGATGAAAAACTGTTTTTT. Translating it yields CASTERIDEKLFF.

Here the CDR3 reads CASSYGGGRGDEQFF. CDR3 nucleotide sequence: TGTGCCAGCAGTTACGGCGGGGGACGGGGTGATGAGCAGTTCTTC. V usage is TRBV6-5 and J usage is TRBJ2-1, with 7 bases lining up with TRBD2. This CDR3 spans 15 amino acids. Trimming removed 2 bases from V and 8 bases from J; junction bases left unmatched: 9. Germline V gives CDR1 MNHEY, CDR2 SVGAGI.

The chain is built from TRBV15 and TRBJ1-4, with D unresolved. The CDR3 has 13 residues. V was pared by 8 bases and J by 6 bases, with 13 bases between. Germline-derived CDR1 and CDR2 are LNHNV and YYDKDF (reference sequence). The CDR3 bases are TGTGCCACCGGAACGGGCCGTGATGAAAAACTGTTTTTT. This codes for CATGTGRDEKLFF.

The chain combines TRBV7-2 with TRBJ2-7; D not certain. The germline gives CDR1 SGHTA, CDR2 FQGNSA. This CDR3 is built from 13 residues. Trimming cost V 2 bases and J 2 bases, with 7 bases left between them. CDR3 sequence (DNA): TGTGCCAGCAGCTTATTCATTACCTACGAGCAGTACTTC. This gives the protein CASSLFITYEQYF. The full variable domain, its missing parts supplied by reference TRBV7-2 and TRBJ2-7, is GAGVSQSPSNKVTEKGKDVELRCDPISGHTALYWYRQSLGQGLEFLIYFQGNSAPDKSGLPSDRFSAERTGGSVSTLTIQRTQQEDSAVYLCASSLFITYEQYFGPGTRLTVT.

This clone was seen only a few times. The genes are TRBV9 and TRBJ1-1; D gene uncertain. The CDR3 sequence is 15 residues long. Trimming left V 3 bases short and J 1 base short, with 13 bases between. Looked up from germline, CDR1 is SGDLS and CDR2 is YYNGEE. CDR3 DNA: TGTGCCAGCAGCGCGCATCCCTGGGGGAACACTGAAGCTTTCTTT. Translated, it gives CASSAHPWGNTEAFF.

The sample holds one count of this clone. V usage is TRBV5-1 and J usage is TRBJ2-5; TRBD1 matches 7 bases. With 1 base clipped from V and 3 bases from J, the junction kept 9 bases outside the gene matches. Germline-derived CDR1 and CDR2 are SGHRS and YFSETQ. This CDR3 has 16 residues. The CDR3 bases are TGCGCCAGCAGCTTGTTCGTCAGGGGGTCAGAAGAGACCCAGTACTTC. Translating it yields CASSLFVRGSEETQYF.

Notes on this clone: This same CDR3 is encoded by further DNA sequences in the sample. The V gene is TRBV5-5, the J gene TRBJ2-5, with TRBD1 matching 7 bases. CDR1 is SGHKS and CDR2 is YYEKEE in the germline V gene (reference sequence). The J segment lost 2 bases and the V segment lost 4 bases, leaving 5 bases of the junction unmatched. This CDR3 contains 14 residues. The CDR3 region has the DNA TGTGCCAGCAGCCTCGGGACAGTACAAGAGACCCAGTACTTC. Translation gives CASSLGTVQETQYF. The full variable domain, with the rest looked up from reference TRBV5-5 and TRBJ2-5, is DAGVTQSPTHLIKTRGQQVTLRCSPISGHKSVSWYQQVLGQGPQFIFQYYEKEERGRGNFPDRFSARQFPNYSSELNVNALLLGDSALYLCASSLGTVQETQYFGPGTRLLVL.

V usage is TRBV27 and J usage is TRBJ2-5, with TRBD2 as a possible D gene (7 bases). V dropped 6 bases and J dropped 5 bases, with 16 bases sitting between them. The CDR3 length is 14 residues. CDR1 MNHEY and CDR2 SMNVEV come from the germline V gene (reference sequence). The CDR3 spells CASRDGGRAETQYF. CDR3 nucleotides: TGTGCCAGCAGGGACGGGGGGCGAGCGGAGACCCAGTACTTC.

The gene calls are TRBV7-2 and TRBJ2-2, with D possibly matching TRBD1 (6 bases). V was cut by 5 bases and J by 1 base, with 14 bases left in between. This CDR3 has 16 amino acids. Germline-derived CDR1 and CDR2 are SGHTA and FQGNSA. In DNA form, the CDR3 reads TGTGCCAGCAGCCGCCCGTTAGGGGGGAACACCGGGGAGCTGTTTTTT. Protein: CASSRPLGGNTGELFF.

This clone was seen just once. The chain recombines TRBV14 with TRBJ2-5; D possibly corresponds to TRBD1 (5 bases). Between the trimmed V and J ends, which lost 4 bases and 5 bases, there was a span of 11 bases. The CDR3 contains 13 residues. Germline CDR1 SGHDN, CDR2 FVKESK. The CDR3: CASSRDSSETQYF. In DNA, the CDR3 is TGTGCCAGCAGCCGAGACAGTTCGGAGACCCAGTACTTC.

The chain couples TRBV6-5 to TRBJ2-2; D call uncertain. Germline V gives CDR1 MNHEY, CDR2 SVGAGI. The CDR3 loop spans 15 amino acids. The V gene lost 0 bases and the J gene lost 2 bases, with 7 bases spanning the gap. The DNA for the CDR3 is TGTGCCAGCAGTTACTCGACGTCTAACACCGGGGAGCTGTTTTTT. Its translation is CASSYSTSNTGELFF.

This clone was found once. The chain joins TRBV5-5 to TRBJ2-2, with a tentative D call TRBD1 (5 bases). Trimming stripped 3 bases from V and 4 bases from J, with 10 bases between. From germline, CDR1 is SGHKS and CDR2 YYEKEE (reference sequence). The CDR3 runs to 14 residues. The DNA of the CDR3 is TGTGCCAGCAGCTACCAGGGTAGCACCGGGGAGCTGTTTTTT. Its protein product is CASSYQGSTGELFF.

The CDR3 loop reads CASSRSSGRNEQYF. For the CDR3, the DNA is TGTGCCAGCAGTAGGTCTAGCGGGAGGAACGAGCAGTACTTC. The chain links TRBV7-8 to TRBJ2-7; 11 bases agree with TRBD2. Germline V lookup: CDR1 SGHVS, CDR2 FQNEAQ. Germline trimming cut 6 bases from V and 5 bases from J; bases unmatched to any gene: 6. The CDR3 extends over 14 amino acids.

The V gene is TRBV5-1, the J gene TRBJ1-2; a weak D match, TRBD1 (6 bases). The CDR3 runs to 15 residues. V was clipped by 0 bases and J by 3 bases, with 12 bases between them. Germline V CDR1 and CDR2: SGHRS, YFSETQ. The CDR3 here is CASSLALQGDYGYTF. CDR3 DNA sequence: TGCGCCAGCAGCTTGGCTTTACAGGGAGACTATGGCTACACCTTC.

The DNA for the CDR3 is TGTGCCAGCAGGGGGACTAGCGGGACGCGGGAGCAGTACTTC. As protein: CASRGTSGTREQYF. The chain employs TRBV6-6 and TRBJ2-7, with 13 bases aligning to TRBD2. The CDR3 is 14 amino acids. Germline V gene data show CDR1 as MNHNY and CDR2 as SVGAGI (reference sequence). Germline trimming cut 6 bases from V and 7 bases from J; bases unmatched to any gene: 6.

The chain joins TRBV28 to TRBJ2-3; D is ambiguous. Per germline, CDR1 MDHEN and CDR2 SYDVKM. This CDR3 spans 11 amino acids. The V end lost 7 bases, the J end lost 6 bases, and 8 bases lay between the germline ends. The CDR3 DNA reads TGTGCCAGCACCTTAAGGGATACGCAGTATTTT. Translating gives CASTLRDTQYF.

The chain joins TRBV7-9 to TRBJ2-3, with 7 bases aligning to TRBD2. J lost 4 bases, V lost 5 bases, and 12 bases had no gene match. The germline V gene has CDR1 SEHNR and CDR2 FQNEAQ (reference sequence). The CDR3 extends over 16 amino acids. CDR3: CASSTSEREWSDTQYF. CDR3 nucleotides: TGTGCCAGCAGCACCTCTGAGCGGGAATGGTCAGATACGCAGTATTTT.

The chain carries TRBV21-1 and TRBJ1-5; TRBD1 was called by the table and not checked on the DNA. TRBV21-1 is a pseudogene. The CDR3 has 15 amino acids. The CDR3 sequence: CASSRPGQLNQPQHF. CDR3 DNA sequence: TGTGCCAGCAGCAGACCGGGACAGTTAAATCAGCCCCAGCATTTT.

This chain connects TRBV28 to TRBJ2-1, with 8 bases fitting TRBD2. V was clipped by 7 bases and J by 4 bases; unmatched bases: 12. The CDR3 sequence is 16 residues long. Germline V lookup: CDR1 MDHEN, CDR2 SYDVKM. The CDR3 DNA sequence: TGTGCCAGCACCCCGCGGGGAACTAGCGGTTACAATGAGCAGTTCTTC. Its translation is CASTPRGTSGYNEQFF.

This rearrangement joins TRBV12-5 to TRBJ1-1; 9 nucleotides match TRBD1. The ends lost 7 bases at V and 7 bases at J; junction bases unmatched: 10. This CDR3 contains 14 residues. Per the germline V gene, CDR1 is LGHNT and CDR2 is FRNRAP. CDR3 bases: TGTGCTAGTGCCCGAAGGGACAGGGAATTTGAAGCTTTCTTT. It is translated as CASARRDREFEAFF.